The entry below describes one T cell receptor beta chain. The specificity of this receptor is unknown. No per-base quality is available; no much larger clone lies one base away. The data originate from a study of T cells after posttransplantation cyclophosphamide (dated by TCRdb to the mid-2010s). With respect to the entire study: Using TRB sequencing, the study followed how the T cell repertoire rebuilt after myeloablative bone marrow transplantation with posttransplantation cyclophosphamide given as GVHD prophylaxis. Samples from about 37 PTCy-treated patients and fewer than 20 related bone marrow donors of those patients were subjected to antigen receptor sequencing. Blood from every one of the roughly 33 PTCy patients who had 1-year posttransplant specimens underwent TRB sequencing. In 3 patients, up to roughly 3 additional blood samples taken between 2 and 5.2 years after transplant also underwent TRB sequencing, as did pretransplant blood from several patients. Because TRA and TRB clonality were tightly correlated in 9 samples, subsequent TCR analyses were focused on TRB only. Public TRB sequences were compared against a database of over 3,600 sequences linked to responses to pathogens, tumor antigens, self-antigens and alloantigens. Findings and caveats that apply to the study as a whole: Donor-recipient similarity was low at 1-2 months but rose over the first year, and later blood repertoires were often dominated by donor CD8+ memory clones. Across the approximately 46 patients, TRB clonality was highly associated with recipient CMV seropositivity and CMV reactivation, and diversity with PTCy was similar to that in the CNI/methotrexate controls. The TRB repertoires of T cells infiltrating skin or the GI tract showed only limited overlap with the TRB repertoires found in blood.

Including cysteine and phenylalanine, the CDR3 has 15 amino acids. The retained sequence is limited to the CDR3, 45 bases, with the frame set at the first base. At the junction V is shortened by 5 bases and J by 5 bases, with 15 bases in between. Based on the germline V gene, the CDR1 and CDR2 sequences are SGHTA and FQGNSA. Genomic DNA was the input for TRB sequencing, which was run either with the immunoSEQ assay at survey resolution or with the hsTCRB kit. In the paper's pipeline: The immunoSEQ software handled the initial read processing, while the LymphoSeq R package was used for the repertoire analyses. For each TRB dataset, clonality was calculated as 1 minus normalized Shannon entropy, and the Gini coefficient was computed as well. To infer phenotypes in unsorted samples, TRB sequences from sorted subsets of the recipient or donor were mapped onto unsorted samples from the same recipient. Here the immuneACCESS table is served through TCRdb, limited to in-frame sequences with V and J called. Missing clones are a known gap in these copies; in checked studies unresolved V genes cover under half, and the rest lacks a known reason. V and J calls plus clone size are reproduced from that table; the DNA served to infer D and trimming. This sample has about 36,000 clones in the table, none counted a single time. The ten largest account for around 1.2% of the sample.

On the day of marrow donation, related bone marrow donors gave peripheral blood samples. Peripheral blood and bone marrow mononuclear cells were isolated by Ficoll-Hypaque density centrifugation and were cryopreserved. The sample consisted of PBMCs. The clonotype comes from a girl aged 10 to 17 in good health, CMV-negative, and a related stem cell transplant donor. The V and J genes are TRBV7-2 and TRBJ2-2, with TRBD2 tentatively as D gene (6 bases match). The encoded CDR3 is CASSDRDFPTGELFF. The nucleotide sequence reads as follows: TGTGCCAGCAGCGACCGGGACTTCCCTACCGGGGAGCTGTTTTTT. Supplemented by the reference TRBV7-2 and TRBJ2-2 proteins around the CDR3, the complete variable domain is GAGVSQSPSNKVTEKGKDVELRCDPISGHTALYWYRQSLGQGLEFLIYFQGNSAPDKSGLPSDRFSAERTGGSVSTLTIQRTQQEDSAVYLCASSDRDFPTGELFFGEGSRLTVL.